This T cell receptor beta chain was sequenced for a study of blood T cells in healthy people across ages. Study results and caveats: Any changes in expanded clonotypes were possibly confounded, as donor CMV status remained unknown. Since the PBMCs were unsorted, naive and antigen-experienced cells could not be conclusively compared. Higher diversity and more naive CD4+ cells were features of long-lived donors, compared to aged donors.

For this clonotype: Its cognate antigen is unknown.

Trimming shortened V by 6 bases and J by 1 base, and 7 bases separated the two germline ends. The CDR3 consists of 12 residues. Germline CDR1 is DFQATT and CDR2 is SNEGSKA (reference sequence). With a J-beta primer mix and a sample-barcoded 5' primer, a second PCR ran roughly 6 to 11 cycles. Every cDNA molecule carried a tag from a template-switch adaptor bearing 12 random nucleotides. From the 5' RACE reads, TCRdb called clonotypes with MiXCR, one entry per CDR3 protein. The sample holds about 970,000 distinct CDR3 sequences, roughly 47% seen once. This receptor was taken from a woman aged 60-75 years in good health. The J gene is TRBJ1-5, the V gene TRBV20-1; D is uncertain. The sequencing sample was made of blood. The CDR3 here is CSAEKSNQPQHF. DNA for the CDR3: TGCAGTGCGGAAAAGAGCAATCAGCCCCAGCATTTT.